Listed below are T cell receptor beta chains from one sample, sequenced in a study of T cell repertoires in cytomegalovirus infection. TCRdb reprocessed the reads via MiXCR and lists one record per CDR3 protein. The data contain a few hundred thousand distinct CDR3 sequences, roughly 9.5% of them singletons. What was sequenced was PBMCs. These receptors were taken from a human donor in good health (CMV status not recorded). Some clones in this sample may be carry-over from other donors' samples. Both conserved end residues are part of each CDR3. D genes are given only for firm matches. Clone size is shown for a subset of rows, as once, few, many or a class of expanded clone.

j_gene | d_gene | v_gene | abundance | CDR3nt | CDR3aa
TRBJ2-7 | - | TRBV4-2 | - | TGTGCCAGCAGCCAAGATCGCGACGAGCAGTACTTC | CASSQDRDEQYF
TRBJ1-5 | - | TRBV4-1 | - | TGCGCCAGCAGCCAAGATGGGAGAACCCAGCCCCAGCATTTT | CASSQDGRTQPQHF
TRBJ2-3 | - | TRBV4-1 | few | TGCGCCAGCAGCCAAGTAAATCGGGGGTTAGATACGCAGTATTTT | CASSQVNRGLDTQYF
TRBJ2-1 | - | TRBV7-3 | many | TGTGCCAGCAGCTCGACTAGGGCAAGCAATGAGCAGTTCTTC | CASSSTRASNEQFF
TRBJ1-2 | TRBD1 | TRBV12-3/TRBV12-4 | - | TGTGCCAGCAGTTTAAGTGACGGGACAGCGTATGGCTACACCTTC | CASSLSDGTAYGYTF
TRBJ1-2 | - | TRBV7-2 | few | TGTGCCAGCAGCTTACGCACAGCCAACTATGGCTACACCTTC | CASSLRTANYGYTF
TRBJ2-5 | - | TRBV7-9 | many | TGTGCCAGCAGCTTAGAGTCAGCTCAAGAGACCCAGTACTTC | CASSLESAQETQYF
TRBJ2-1 | - | TRBV29-1 | few | TGCAGCGTTGTTCCCCCGGAGCAGTTCTTC | CSVVPPEQFF
TRBJ2-7 | - | TRBV28 | - | TGTGCCAGCAGTTTATGGGGAGCGGGCCGGCGGAGGGAGACCTACGAGCAGTACTTC | CASSLWGAGRRRETYEQYF
TRBJ1-1 | - | TRBV7-6 | few | TGTGCCAGCAGCGAGCAGAGGGGGAAGGCTGAAGCTTTCTTT | CASSEQRGKAEAFF
TRBJ2-7 | TRBD1 | TRBV29-1 | few | TGCAGCGTGACGCCGGGACAGACCTACGAGCAGTACTTC | CSVTPGQTYEQYF
TRBJ2-5 | TRBD2 | TRBV10-3 | - | TGTGCCATTCGGAGCGGGACTCAAGAGACCCAGTACTTC | CAIRSGTQETQYF
TRBJ1-1 | - | TRBV28 | many | TGTGCCAGCAGTTTACCTGCTTTAGACGAGGCTTTCTTT | CASSLPALDEAFF
TRBJ2-3 | TRBD2 | TRBV11-3 | - | TGTGCCAGCAGCTTAGGACTAGCGGGAGGATCCGATACGCAGTATTTT | CASSLGLAGGSDTQYF
TRBJ2-4 | - | TRBV7-2 | many | TGTGCCAGCAGCTCAGGCCCCAACAAAAACATTCAGTACTTC | CASSSGPNKNIQYF
TRBJ2-2 | TRBD2 | TRBV7-2 | many | TGTGCCAGCAGATCCGGGACTAGCGGGAGTATAGGGGCCGGGGAGCTGTTTTTT | CASRSGTSGSIGAGELFF
TRBJ2-7 | TRBD1 | TRBV6-2/TRBV6-3 | few | TGTGCCAGCAGCCTTCGGACAGGGGCCGCGTACGAGCAGTACTTC | CASSLRTGAAYEQYF
TRBJ1-3 | - | TRBV20-1 | - | TGCAGTGCTAGTCCCGACGGGACCTCTGGAAACACCATATATTTT | CSASPDGTSGNTIYF